Presented here are 20 T cell receptor beta chains from one specimen sequenced in a study of type 1 regulatory T cells. These TCRs are of unknown antigen specificity. TCRdb called the reads again in MiXCR, with one record for every CDR3 protein. The sample contains about 68,000 distinct CDR3 sequences, 63% of which appear only once. Sequencing used cultured T cells, either the whole culture or a sorted T cell fraction (not recorded which). Indicated subset: Tr1-enriched cell product generated in vitro against host alloantigens. These receptors were obtained from a human donor in good health.

The rearrangement links TRBV7-2 to TRBJ2-7; unclear D gene. This CDR3 is 12 amino acids long. CDR1 is SGHTA, CDR2 FQGNSA, per germline. V was shortened by 2 bases and J by 3 bases, with 5 bases between the two germline ends. CDR3 residues: CASSLRDYEQYF. The CDR3 DNA sequence: TGTGCCAGCAGCTTAAGGGACTACGAGCAGTACTTC.

The genes are TRBV19 and TRBJ2-1; D call uncertain. V lost 1 base and J lost 0, with 7 bases in between. CDR3 length equals 15 residues. Germline assignment: CDR1 LNHDA and CDR2 SQIVND (reference sequence). The CDR3 DNA is TGTGCCAGTAGTATAGGCCAGAACTCCTACAATGAGCAGTTCTTC. It yields the protein CASSIGQNSYNEQFF.

The rearrangement links TRBV6-5 to TRBJ2-1; D is uncertain. The V gene's germline CDR1 is MNHEY and CDR2 SVGAGI. There are 15 residues in the CDR3. The germline V and J ends were trimmed by 0 bases and 1 base, with 7 bases remaining between them. The CDR3 is CASSYSPESYNEQFF. The CDR3 coding sequence is TGTGCCAGCAGTTACTCGCCAGAGTCCTACAATGAGCAGTTCTTC.

The genes are TRBV2 and TRBJ1-2, with a weak D call TRBD1 (5 bases). This CDR3 comprises 13 residues. Germline V gene data show CDR1 as SNHLY and CDR2 as FYNNEI. Trimming took 5 bases from V and 4 from J, leaving 11 bases between them. CDR3 region: CASSIAGSYGYTF. The CDR3, as DNA: TGTGCCAGCAGTATTGCAGGGAGCTATGGCTACACCTTC. Supplemented by reference TRBV2 and TRBJ1-2, the full variable domain reads EPEVTQTPSHQVTQMGQEVILRCVPISNHLYFYWYRQILGQKVEFLVSFYNNEISEKSEIFDDQFSVERPDGSNFTLKIRSTKLEDSAMYFCASSIAGSYGYTFGSGTRLTVV.

The gene calls are TRBV6-6 and TRBJ1-2, with TRBD1 as a possible D gene (6 bases). Germline V gene lookup returns CDR1 MNHNY and CDR2 SVGAGI (reference sequence). The CDR3 spans 15 residues. The germline V and J ends were trimmed by 5 bases and 2 bases, with 15 bases remaining between them. The CDR3 spells CASSMTGQRNYGYTF. In nucleotides, the CDR3 is TGTGCCAGCAGTATGACCGGACAGAGGAACTATGGCTACACCTTC.

CDR3 coding DNA: TGTGCCAGCAGTTCCCCAGGGATGGCAGAGACCCAGTACTTC. Translation gives CASSSPGMAETQYF. The J gene is TRBJ2-5, the V gene TRBV6-5; tentative D call: TRBD1 (5 bases). Trimming shortened V by 4 bases and J by 4 bases, and 13 bases separated the two germline ends. Per the germline V gene, CDR1 is MNHEY and CDR2 is SVGAGI. This CDR3 spans 14 amino acids.

In this sample, this clonotype turned up a few times. The rearrangement links TRBV27 to TRBJ2-5; maybe TRBD2 (6 bases). V lost 4 bases and J lost 4, with 16 bases in between. CDR1 and CDR2 (germline): MNHEY, SMNVEV (reference sequence). This CDR3 region has 15 residues. CDR3 sequence: CASSSSVAATETQYF. The DNA of the CDR3 is TGTGCCAGCAGTTCCTCAGTAGCGGCCACAGAGACCCAGTACTTC.

This clonotype was counted only a few times. This chain links TRBV10-3 with TRBJ1-2; D is uncertain. The germline CDR1 and CDR2 sequences are ENHRY and SYGVKD. The CDR3 length is 13 residues. V was shortened by 5 bases and J by 7 bases, with 14 bases between the two germline ends. The CDR3 nucleotides are TGTGCCATCAGTCAAGAGGATTGGAGTGGCTACACCTTC. As protein: CAISQEDWSGYTF.

CDR3 in DNA: TGTGCCAGCAGCTTAAGCTCTAGCGGCACGAGCAATGAGCAGTTCTTC. Translating it yields CASSLSSSGTSNEQFF. The V gene is TRBV7-3, the J gene TRBJ2-1; TRBD2 matches 7 bases. Germline V gene sequence: CDR1 SGHTA, CDR2 FQGTGA. CDR3 size: 16 residues. With V trimmed by 1 base and J by 6 bases, 9 bases remained unmatched.

This clonotype was found a few times. The chain couples TRBV7-2 to TRBJ2-7; D is undetermined. Deletions cut 1 base from V and 4 bases from J, with 2 bases between. Germline loops: CDR1 SGHTA, CDR2 FQGNSA. The CDR3 has 11 amino acids. DNA of the CDR3: TGTGCCAGCAGCTTAGTTTACGAGCAGTACTTC. This translates into CASSLVYEQYF.

This rearrangement joins TRBV5-1 to TRBJ2-1, with D possibly called TRBD1 or TRBD2 (5 bases each). CDR1 is SGHRS, CDR2 YFSETQ, per germline. Trimming removed 0 bases at V and 3 bases at J, with 10 bases between. The CDR3 totals 15 residues. CDR3 DNA sequence: TGCGCCAGCAGCTTGGGTGAGGGGAACTACAATGAGCAGTTCTTC. Translated: CASSLGEGNYNEQFF.

This chain uses TRBV3-1 with TRBJ2-7, with 9 positions matching TRBD1. With 2 bases clipped from V and 5 bases from J, the junction kept 7 bases outside the gene matches. The CDR3 has 15 residues. Germline V lookup: CDR1 LGHDT, CDR2 YNNKEL (reference sequence). This CDR3 is CASSQRGTGTHEQYF. CDR3 in DNA: TGTGCCAGCAGCCAAAGAGGGACAGGGACCCACGAGCAGTACTTC.

The chain joins TRBV24-1 to TRBJ2-5; 12 bases are shared with TRBD2. CDR1 and CDR2 (germline): KGHDR, SFDVKD. J gave up 9 bases and V 2 bases, and 15 bases lay outside the gene matches. The CDR3 length is 18 residues. CDR3 bases: TGTGCCACCAGTGATTGGGAGACTAGCGGGGGCGTCGGGTCGGCCCAGTACTTC. Translation gives CATSDWETSGGVGSAQYF.

V gene TRBV20-1 combines with J gene TRBJ2-7; 8 bases map to TRBD2. Germline V gene lookup returns CDR1 DFQATT and CDR2 SNEGSKA (reference sequence). J lost 3 bases, V lost 5 bases, and 6 bases had no gene match. The CDR3 runs 13 residues. DNA of the CDR3: TGCAGTGCTGTCAGCGGGAGTGGCTACGAGCAGTACTTC. Residues: CSAVSGSGYEQYF.

This chain uses TRBV6-2 or TRBV6-3 with TRBJ1-1, with TRBD1 matching over 12 bases. CDR1 is MNHEY, CDR2 SVGEGT, per germline. The CDR3 runs to 14 residues. The V and J ends lost 7 bases and 5 bases, in that order; junction bases with no gene match: 5. The CDR3 sequence: CASTWDRGRTEAFF. CDR3 DNA: TGTGCCAGCACCTGGGACAGGGGGCGGACTGAAGCTTTCTTT.

The chain employs TRBV27 and TRBJ2-1; D gene ambiguous. The V end lost 6 bases, the J end lost 6 bases, and 24 bases lay between the germline ends. CDR1 is MNHEY and CDR2 is SMNVEV in the germline V gene (reference sequence). The CDR3 covers 17 residues. In DNA, the CDR3 is TGTGCCAGCAGCCCCTTATCGAGCGCTATATATTCCAATGAGCAGTTCTTC. Residues: CASSPLSSAIYSNEQFF.

This clonotype showed up just a few times. V is TRBV10-3 and J is TRBJ2-2, with unresolved D. The V end was cut by 2 bases, the J end by 7 bases, with 11 bases between. This CDR3 is 14 amino acids long. From germline, CDR1 is ENHRY and CDR2 SYGVKD. The CDR3 DNA sequence: TGTGCCATCAGTGAGCAGACAACCAGCGGGGAGCTGTTTTTT. Protein product: CAISEQTTSGELFF.

Note on this clonotype: The junction shows a germline mismatch at one end, possibly a read error. The chain has TRBV3-1 and TRBJ2-7; D unclear. The CDR3 totals 14 residues. Germline loops: CDR1 LGHDT, CDR2 YNNKEL (reference sequence). The CDR3 is CASSPAGGPYGQYF. The DNA of the CDR3 is TGTGCCAGCAGCCCGGCTGGCGGCCCCTACGGGCAGTACTTC.

This clonotype has just one count. J is TRBJ1-1 and V is TRBV29-1; D is perhaps TRBD1 (5 bases). CDR1 and CDR2 (germline): SQVTM, ANQGSEA. V gave up 4 bases and J gave up 6 bases, with 12 bases separating them. The CDR3 runs 12 residues. CDR3 in amino acids: CSVGAGRSEAFF. DNA of the CDR3: TGCAGCGTTGGAGCAGGGCGGTCTGAAGCTTTCTTT. The complete variable domain, with remaining parts taken from reference TRBV29-1 and TRBJ1-1, reads SAVISQKPSRDICQRGTSLTIQCQVDSQVTMMFWYRQQPGQSLTLIATANQGSEATYESGFVIDKFPISRPNLTFSTLTVSNMSPEDSSIYLCSVGAGRSEAFFGQGTRLTVV.

The CDR3: CASSQPTGIGELFF. CDR3 sequence (DNA): TGCGCCAGCAGCCAACCGACAGGGATCGGGGAGCTGTTTTTT. This rearrangement joins TRBV4-3 to TRBJ2-2; 7 bases are a match to TRBD1. V was pared by 2 bases and J by 7 bases, with 4 bases of the junction left unmatched. The length of the CDR3 is 14 residues. Per germline, CDR1 LGHNA and CDR2 YSLEER.